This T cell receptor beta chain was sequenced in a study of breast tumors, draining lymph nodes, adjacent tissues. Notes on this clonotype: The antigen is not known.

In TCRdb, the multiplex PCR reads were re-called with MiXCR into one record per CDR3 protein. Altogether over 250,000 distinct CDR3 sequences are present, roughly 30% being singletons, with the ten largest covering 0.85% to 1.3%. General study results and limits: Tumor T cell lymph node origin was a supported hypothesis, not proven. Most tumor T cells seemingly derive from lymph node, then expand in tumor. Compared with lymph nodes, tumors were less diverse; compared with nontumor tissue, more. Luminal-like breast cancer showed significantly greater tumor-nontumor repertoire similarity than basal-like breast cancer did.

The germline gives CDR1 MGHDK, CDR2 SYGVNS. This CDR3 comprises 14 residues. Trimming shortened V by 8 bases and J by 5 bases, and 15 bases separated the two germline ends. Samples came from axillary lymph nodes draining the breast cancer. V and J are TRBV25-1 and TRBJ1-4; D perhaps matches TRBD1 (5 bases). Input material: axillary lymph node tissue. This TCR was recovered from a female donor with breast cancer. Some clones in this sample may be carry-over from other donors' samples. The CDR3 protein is CASDKGQYNEKLFF. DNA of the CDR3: TGTGCCAGCGATAAGGGGCAGTACAATGAAAAACTGTTTTTT.